This T cell receptor (beta chain) derives from a study of T cells in Graves' hyperthyroidism and ophthalmopathy. RNA transcripts provided the source from which TCR beta CDR3 regions were amplified. The HTBI primer set drove a first-round RT-PCR of the TCR CDR3. TCRdb re-analysed the multiplex PCR reads in MiXCR, keeping a single row per CDR3 protein. The data contain about 420,000 distinct CDR3 sequences, about a sixth of them seen just once; the ten biggest clones take up around 14%. V trimming: 5 bases; J trimming: 0 bases; junction bases outside the gene matches: 10. The CDR3 covers 16 residues. Germline CDR1 is DFQATT and CDR2 is SNEGSKA (reference sequence). The authors deemed Graves' hyperthyroidism stable absent ophthalmopathy progression within 18 months.

The chain joins TRBV20-1 to TRBJ2-7; 10 nucleotides line up with TRBD2. This sequence originates from a young woman with Graves' hyperthyroidism. The source material was blood. The CDR3 DNA follows: TGCAGTGCTGGGGGATCTAGCGGGAGAGGCTCCTACGAGCAGTACTTC. Translation gives CSAGGSSGRGSYEQYF.